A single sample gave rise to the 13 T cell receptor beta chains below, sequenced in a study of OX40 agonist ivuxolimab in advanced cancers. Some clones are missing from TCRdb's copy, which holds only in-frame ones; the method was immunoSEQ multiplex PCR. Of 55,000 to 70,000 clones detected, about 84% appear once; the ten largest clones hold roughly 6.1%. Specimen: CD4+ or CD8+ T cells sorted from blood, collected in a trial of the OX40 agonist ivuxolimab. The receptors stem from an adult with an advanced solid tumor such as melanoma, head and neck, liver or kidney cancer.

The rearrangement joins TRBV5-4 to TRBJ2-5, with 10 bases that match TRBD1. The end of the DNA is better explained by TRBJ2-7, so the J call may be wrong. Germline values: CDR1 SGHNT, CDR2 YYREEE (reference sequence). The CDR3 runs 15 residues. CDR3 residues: CASSLAGTGDYEQYF. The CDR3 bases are TGTGCCAGCAGCTTGGCCGGGACAGGGGACTACGAGCAGTACTTC.

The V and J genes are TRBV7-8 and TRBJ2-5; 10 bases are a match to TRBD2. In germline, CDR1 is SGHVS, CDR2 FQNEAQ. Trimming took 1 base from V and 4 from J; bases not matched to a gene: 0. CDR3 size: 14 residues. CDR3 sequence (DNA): TGTGCCAGCAGCTTAGGGACTAGCGGAGAGACCCAGTACTTC. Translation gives CASSLGTSGETQYF.

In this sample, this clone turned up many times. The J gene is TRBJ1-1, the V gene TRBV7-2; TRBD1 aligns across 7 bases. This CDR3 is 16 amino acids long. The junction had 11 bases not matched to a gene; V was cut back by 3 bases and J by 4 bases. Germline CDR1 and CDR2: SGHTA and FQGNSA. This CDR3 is CASSFYLQGPATEAFF. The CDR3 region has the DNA TGTGCCAGCAGCTTCTACCTACAGGGGCCAGCCACTGAAGCTTTCTTT.

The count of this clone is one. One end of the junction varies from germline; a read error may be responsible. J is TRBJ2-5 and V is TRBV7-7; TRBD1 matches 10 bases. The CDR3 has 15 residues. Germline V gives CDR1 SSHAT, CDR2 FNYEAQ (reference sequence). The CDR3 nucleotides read TGTGCTAGCAGCTTAACCGGGACAGGGGTCGAGACCCAATACTTC. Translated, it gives CASSLTGTGVETQYF.

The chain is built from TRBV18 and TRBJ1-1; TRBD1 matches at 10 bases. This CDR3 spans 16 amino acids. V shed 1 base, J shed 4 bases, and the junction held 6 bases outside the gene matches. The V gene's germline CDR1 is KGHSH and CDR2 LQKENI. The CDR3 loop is CASSPLIGTGATEAFF. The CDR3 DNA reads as TGTGCCAGCTCACCACTGATCGGGACAGGGGCCACTGAAGCTTTCTTT.

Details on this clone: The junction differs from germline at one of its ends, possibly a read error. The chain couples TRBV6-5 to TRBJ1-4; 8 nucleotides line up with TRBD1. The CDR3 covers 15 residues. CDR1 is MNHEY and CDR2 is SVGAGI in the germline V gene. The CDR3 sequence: CASSSYRGINEKLFF. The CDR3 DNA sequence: TGCGCCAGCAGTTCTTACAGGGGGATTAATGAAAAACTGTTTTTT.

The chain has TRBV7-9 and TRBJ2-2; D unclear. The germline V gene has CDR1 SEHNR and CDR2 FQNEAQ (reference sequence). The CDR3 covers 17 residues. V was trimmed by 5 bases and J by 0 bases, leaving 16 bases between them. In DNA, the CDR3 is TGTGCCAGCAGCCTCCCTTTAATGAGCCCGAACACCGGGGAGCTGTTTTTT. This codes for CASSLPLMSPNTGELFF.

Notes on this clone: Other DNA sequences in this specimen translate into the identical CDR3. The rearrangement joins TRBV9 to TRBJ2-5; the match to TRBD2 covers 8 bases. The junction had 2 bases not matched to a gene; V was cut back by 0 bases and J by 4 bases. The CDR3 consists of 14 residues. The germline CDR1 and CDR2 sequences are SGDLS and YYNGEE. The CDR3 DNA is TGTGCCAGCAGCGTAGGTACTAGCGGAGAGACCCAGTACTTC. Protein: CASSVGTSGETQYF. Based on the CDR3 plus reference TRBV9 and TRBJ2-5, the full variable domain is DSGVTQTPKHLITATGQRVTLRCSPRSGDLSVYWYQQSLDQGLQFLIQYYNGEERAKGNILERFSAQQFPDLHSELNLSSLELGDSALYFCASSVGTSGETQYFGPGTRLLVL.

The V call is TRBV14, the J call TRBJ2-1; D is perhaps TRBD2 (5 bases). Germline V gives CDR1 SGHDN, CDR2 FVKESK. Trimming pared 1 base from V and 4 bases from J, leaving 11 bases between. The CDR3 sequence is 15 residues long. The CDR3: CASSQVVGRYNEQFF. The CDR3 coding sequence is TGTGCCAGCAGCCAAGTGGTAGGGAGATACAATGAGCAGTTCTTC.

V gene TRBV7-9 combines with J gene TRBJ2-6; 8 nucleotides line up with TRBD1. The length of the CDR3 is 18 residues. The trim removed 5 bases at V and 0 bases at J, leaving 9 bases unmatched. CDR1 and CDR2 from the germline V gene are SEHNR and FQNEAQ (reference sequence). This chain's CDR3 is CASSPLTGVTSGANVLTF. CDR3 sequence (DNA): TGTGCCAGCAGCCCCCTGACAGGGGTAACCTCTGGGGCCAACGTCCTGACTTTC.

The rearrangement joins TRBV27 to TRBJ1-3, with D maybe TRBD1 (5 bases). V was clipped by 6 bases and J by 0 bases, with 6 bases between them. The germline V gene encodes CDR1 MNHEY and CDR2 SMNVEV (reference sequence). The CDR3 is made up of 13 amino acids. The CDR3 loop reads CASRGGSGNTIYF. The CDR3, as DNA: TGTGCCAGCAGGGGGGGCTCTGGAAACACCATATATTTT.

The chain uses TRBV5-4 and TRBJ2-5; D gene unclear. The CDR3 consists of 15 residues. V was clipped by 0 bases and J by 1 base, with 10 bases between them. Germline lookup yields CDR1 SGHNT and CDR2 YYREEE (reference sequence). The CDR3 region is CASSLGDFSQETQYF. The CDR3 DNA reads TGTGCCAGCAGCTTGGGGGATTTCTCCCAAGAGACCCAGTACTTC.

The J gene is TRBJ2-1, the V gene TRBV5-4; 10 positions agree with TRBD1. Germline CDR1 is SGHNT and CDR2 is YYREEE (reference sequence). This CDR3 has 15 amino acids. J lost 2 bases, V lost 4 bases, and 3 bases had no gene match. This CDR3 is CASSPGQGTYNEQFF. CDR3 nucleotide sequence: TGTGCCAGCAGCCCGGGACAGGGGACCTACAATGAGCAGTTCTTC.